Below are 32 T cell receptor beta chains sequenced from a single sample in a study of T cells in Graves' hyperthyroidism and ophthalmopathy. Regions amplified from RNA transcripts were the TCR beta CDR3 regions. TCR CDR3 underwent first-round RT-PCR with the HTBI primer set. Using its own MiXCR run on the multiplex PCR reads, TCRdb lists one record per CDR3 protein. The table shows approximately 380,000 distinct CDR3 sequences, with around 20% occurring only once. Sequences were obtained from blood. The receptor set was obtained from a young man with Graves' ophthalmopathy.

The chain joins TRBV7-4 to TRBJ2-5; no firm D call. CDR3 size: 14 residues. The V end lost 7 bases, the J end lost 1 base, and 13 bases lay between the germline ends. Germline V CDR1 and CDR2: SGHVT, SQSDAQ. CDR3 sequence: CASTKPGGQETQYF. DNA of the CDR3: TGTGCCAGCACCAAACCGGGCGGCCAAGAGACCCAGTACTTC.

A note on this clonotype: One base away lies a much larger clone, so this may be a sequencing read error. The rearrangement links TRBV2 to TRBJ2-7, with TRBD2 matching over 8 bases. The CDR3 is made up of 15 amino acids. J was trimmed by 3 bases and V by 8 bases; bases with no gene match: 12. Germline loops: CDR1 SNHLY, CDR2 FYNNEI. CDR3 nucleotides: TGTGCCAGCTCCGGGGGGGGGGGCGTCAGCTACGAGCAGTACTTC. Encoded protein: CASSGGGGVSYEQYF.

This clonotype occurred many times. The chain carries TRBV7-2 and TRBJ2-1, with a possible D match to TRBD2 (7 bases). Trimming pared 5 bases from V and 0 bases from J, leaving 17 bases between. Germline loops: CDR1 SGHTA, CDR2 FQGNSA. The CDR3 spans 17 residues. CDR3 residues: CASSPPRGAHSYNEQFF. DNA of the CDR3: TGTGCCAGCAGCCCTCCTCGGGGGGCCCACTCCTACAATGAGCAGTTCTTC.

Ten or more counts support this clonotype. The rearrangement uses TRBV12-3 or TRBV12-4 and TRBJ2-7, with TRBD2 matching 7 bases. The V segment lost 2 bases and the J segment 2 bases; nucleotides outside the gene matches: 6. The CDR3 is 15 amino acids. For the CDR3, the DNA is TGTGCCAGCAGTTTAAAGACTAGCCGAGCCTACGAGCAGTACTTC. This translates into CASSLKTSRAYEQYF.

This clonotype was recorded at least ten times. The chain carries TRBV5-1 and TRBJ2-1, with TRBD2 as a possible D gene (5 bases). CDR1 is SGHRS, CDR2 YFSETQ, per germline. V was shortened by 3 bases and J by 9 bases, with 10 bases between the two germline ends. The CDR3 extends over 12 amino acids. The CDR3, as DNA: TGCGCCAGCAGCTACGCCGGAGGTGAGCAGTTCTTC. Protein product: CASSYAGGEQFF.

This clonotype was counted ten times or more. The CDR3 DNA follows: TGTGCCAGCAGCCCAACGTATAGCACAGATACGCAGTATTTT. Its translation: CASSPTYSTDTQYF. This rearrangement joins TRBV7-3 to TRBJ2-3; D not certain. The V and J ends lost 5 bases and 0 bases respectively, with 9 bases between them. Germline CDR1 is SGHTA and CDR2 is FQGTGA. The CDR3 is 14 amino acids.

This clonotype came up many times. This chain uses TRBV7-3 with TRBJ2-1, with 11 nucleotides matching TRBD2. Germline-derived CDR1 and CDR2 are SGHTA and FQGTGA. The ends lost 6 bases at V and 3 bases at J; junction bases unmatched: 4. There are 15 residues in the CDR3. The CDR3 spells CASSPSGGNYNEQFF. The CDR3 region has the DNA TGTGCCAGCAGTCCTAGCGGGGGGAACTACAATGAGCAGTTCTTC.

The chain has TRBV12-3 or TRBV12-4 and TRBJ1-3; 7 positions agree with TRBD1. V shed 6 bases and J 0 bases; nucleotides not matched to a gene: 8. This CDR3 contains 16 residues. CDR3 sequence (DNA): TGTGCCAGCAGACTTACCTCAGGGGGCTCTGGAAACACCATATATTTT. Its protein product is CASRLTSGGSGNTIYF.

Of note for this clonotype: Sequence at one end of the junction differs from germline and may be a read error. The chain links TRBV20-1 to TRBJ2-1; D uncertain. The CDR3 is 14 residues long. Germline V CDR1 and CDR2: DFQATT, SNEGSKA (reference sequence). The CDR3 sequence: CSASSGRKPNEQFF. The CDR3 nucleotides are TGCAGCGCTAGTAGTGGACGCAAACCCAATGAGCAGTTCTTC.

This clonotype was seen at least ten times. The rearrangement joins TRBV15 to TRBJ1-1; 7 nucleotides align to TRBD1. Germline trimming cut 3 bases from V and 3 bases from J; bases unmatched to any gene: 7. The CDR3 contains 15 residues. Per germline, CDR1 LNHNV and CDR2 YYDKDF (reference sequence). In DNA form, the CDR3 reads TGTGCCACCAGCAGCAACAGGGGAGGGTACACTGAAGCTTTCTTT. Protein sequence: CATSSNRGGYTEAFF. The whole variable domain, filled in from reference TRBV15 and TRBJ1-1, reads DAMVIQNPRYQVTQFGKPVTLSCSQTLNHNVMYWYQQKSSQAPKLLFHYYDKDFNNEADTPDNFQSRRPNTSFCFLDIRSPGLGDTAMYLCATSSNRGGYTEAFFGQGTRLTVV.

The genes are TRBV12-3 or TRBV12-4 and TRBJ2-2; 7 nucleotides align to TRBD1. This CDR3 has 17 residues. The V and J ends lost 6 bases and 5 bases, in that order; junction bases with no gene match: 15. The CDR3 sequence is CASSPPPGGDYTGELFF. DNA of the CDR3: TGTGCCAGCAGCCCCCCTCCAGGGGGAGACTATACCGGGGAGCTGTTTTTT.

This chain uses TRBV7-2 with TRBJ2-5, with no clear D. The CDR3 contains 12 residues. CDR1 and CDR2 (germline): SGHTA, FQGNSA. Trimming pared 5 bases from V and 7 bases from J, leaving 11 bases between. The CDR3 reads CASSPPPGTQYF. CDR3 DNA: TGTGCCAGCAGCCCTCCCCCGGGGACCCAGTACTTC.

The table lists this clonotype with many counts. The V call is TRBV28, the J call TRBJ1-6, with TRBD1 identical over 8 bases. V was pared by 6 bases and J by 9 bases, with 7 bases of the junction left unmatched. Germline values: CDR1 MDHEN, CDR2 SYDVKM. The CDR3 has 14 amino acids. In nucleotides, the CDR3 is TGTGCCAGCAGACCAGGACAGGGAGGTTCACCCCTCCACTTT. Translating gives CASRPGQGGSPLHF. The variable domain in full, with the rest retrieved from reference TRBV28 and TRBJ1-6, is DVKVTQSSRYLVKRTGEKVFLECVQDMDHENMFWYRQDPGLGLRLIYFSYDVKMKEKGDIPEGYSVSREKKERFSLILESASTNQTSMYLCASRPGQGGSPLHFGNGTRLTVT.

At least ten counts were recorded for this clonotype. This sequence joins TRBV18 and TRBJ1-2, with D possibly TRBD1 on 6 matching bases. Germline-derived CDR1 and CDR2 are KGHSH and LQKENI. This CDR3 is 14 amino acids long. V lost 3 bases, J lost 7 bases, and 15 bases lay in between. CDR3 DNA sequence: TGTGCCAGCTCACCTCCTTACAGGGAGGGTGGCTACACCTTC. Translated, it gives CASSPPYREGGYTF. Looking up the rest from reference TRBV18 and TRBJ1-2 gives the full variable domain: NAGVMQNPRHLVRRRGQEARLRCSPMKGHSHVYWYRQLPEEGLKFMVYLQKENIIDESGMPKERFSAEFPKEGPSILRIQQVVRGDSAAYFCASSPPYREGGYTFGSGTRLTVV.

In this sample, this clonotype turned up many times. V gene TRBV5-1 combines with J gene TRBJ2-2; D not resolved. CDR1 is SGHRS, CDR2 YFSETQ, per germline. CDR3 length: 12 residues. Trimming left V 4 bases short and J 1 base short, with 2 bases between. The CDR3 is CASSENTGELFF. CDR3 in DNA: TGCGCCAGCAGCGAGAACACCGGGGAGCTGTTTTTT.

The chain has TRBV18 and TRBJ2-5, with D possibly being TRBD1 (5 bases). Trimming cost V 2 bases and J 1 base, with 11 bases left between them. The CDR3 length is 15 residues. CDR1 and CDR2 (germline): KGHSH, LQKENI. CDR3 in amino acids: CASSPSQGGQETQYF. The CDR3 coding sequence is TGTGCCAGCTCACCATCGCAGGGCGGCCAAGAGACCCAGTACTTC.

The gene calls are TRBV2 and TRBJ2-6; 7 positions match TRBD1. CDR3 length: 16 residues. The germline V gene has CDR1 SNHLY and CDR2 FYNNEI. Trimming cost V 4 bases and J 1 base; bases outside gene matches: 4. The DNA for the CDR3 is TGTGCCAGCAGTGGGGACAGACCTTCTGGGGCCAACGTCCTGACTTTC. It translates to CASSGDRPSGANVLTF.

This clonotype was seen only a few times. The V and J genes are TRBV19 and TRBJ1-2; 7 nucleotides align to TRBD1. V was clipped by 7 bases and J by 2 bases; unmatched bases: 13. The CDR3 is 16 amino acids. Germline V gene lookup returns CDR1 LNHDA and CDR2 SQIVND (reference sequence). The DNA for the CDR3 is TGTGCCAGTATTGATCTGGGACAGCGGTTGAACTATGGCTACACCTTC. Encoded protein: CASIDLGQRLNYGYTF.

Concerning this clonotype: A much larger clonotype is one base distant, so this may be a read error. The chain uses TRBV29-1 and TRBJ1-1; no firm D call. CDR3 size: 13 residues. V was pared by 5 bases and J by 5 bases, with 15 bases between. Germline CDR1 SQVTM, CDR2 ANQGSEA. Written as DNA, the CDR3 is TGCAGCGTTAGGCCCTCGGGGTGGACTGAAGCTTTCTTT. It codes for CSVRPSGWTEAFF.

J is TRBJ2-5 and V is TRBV19, with D tentatively TRBD2 (5 bases). Germline-derived CDR1 and CDR2 are LNHDA and SQIVND (reference sequence). V shed 5 bases and J shed 3 bases, with 16 bases lying between them. This CDR3 comprises 15 residues. The CDR3 reads CASSLFRGRKETQYF. CDR3 in DNA: TGTGCCAGTAGTCTTTTTCGAGGGCGCAAAGAGACCCAGTACTTC.

This clonotype turned up a few times. The chain couples TRBV9 to TRBJ2-3; D call uncertain. CDR1 and CDR2 from the germline V gene are SGDLS and YYNGEE. V shed 3 bases and J shed 4 bases, with 15 bases lying between them. This CDR3 is 15 amino acids long. The CDR3 nucleotides are TGTGCCAGCAGCGCAAAAAGAACAGAACCAGATACGCAGTATTTT. Protein sequence: CASSAKRTEPDTQYF.

This rearrangement joins TRBV9 to TRBJ2-5; TRBD2 matches 12 bases. The CDR3 spans 15 residues. V was clipped by 4 bases and J by 5 bases; unmatched bases: 6. From germline, CDR1 is SGDLS and CDR2 YYNGEE. The CDR3 loop is CASSLGLAGTETQYF. For the CDR3, the DNA is TGTGCCAGCAGCCTTGGACTAGCGGGGACGGAGACCCAGTACTTC.

This clonotype was detected many times. This chain joins TRBV27 and TRBJ1-5, with D uncertain. V was clipped by 3 bases and J by 6 bases, with 9 bases between them. The CDR3 loop spans 13 amino acids. Germline V lookup: CDR1 MNHEY, CDR2 SMNVEV (reference sequence). The CDR3 coding sequence is TGTGCCAGCAGTTTTCAGGAAAGTCAGCCCCAGCATTTT. Translating it yields CASSFQESQPQHF.

This clonotype was counted many times. The chain couples TRBV6-1 to TRBJ2-7; a possible D gene is TRBD2 (6 bases). Trimming took off 2 bases at V and 6 bases at J, with 11 bases between the two ends. This CDR3 contains 13 residues. CDR1 and CDR2 from the germline V gene are MNHNS and SASEGT. The CDR3 DNA reads as TGTGCCAGCAGTGAATCTAGCGTCCTCGAGCAGTACTTC. Its protein is CASSESSVLEQYF.

V and J are TRBV12-3 or TRBV12-4 and TRBJ2-7; D is undetermined. The CDR3 sequence is 11 residues long. V was pared by 5 bases and J by 7 bases, with 9 bases between. CDR3: CASSPFREQYF. The CDR3 coding sequence is TGTGCCAGCAGTCCCTTTCGGGAGCAGTACTTC.

Ten or more counts support this clonotype. The chain's CDR3 is CASTPQAGETQYF. In DNA, the CDR3 is TGTGCCAGCACCCCCCAGGCGGGAGAGACCCAGTACTTC. This chain connects TRBV6-1 to TRBJ2-5, with TRBD2 as a possible D gene (5 bases). Deletions cut 7 bases from V and 4 bases from J, with 13 bases between. The CDR3 spans 13 residues. Germline CDR1 reads MNHNS; CDR2 reads SASEGT.

This clonotype was seen many times. This chain connects TRBV3-1 to TRBJ2-5; tentative D call: TRBD1 (6 bases). Germline assignment: CDR1 LGHDT and CDR2 YNNKEL (reference sequence). The V end lost 1 base, the J end lost 5 bases, and 11 bases lay between the germline ends. The CDR3 extends over 14 amino acids. CDR3 bases: TGTGCCAGCAGCCAAGTACAGGGAGTGGAGACCCAGTACTTC. Translating gives CASSQVQGVETQYF.

To note about this clonotype: Here the CDR3 omits its conserved ending phenylalanine or tryptophan, so a read error is the likely source. The chain carries TRBV18 and TRBJ1-1; perhaps TRBD1 as D (6 bases). Germline loops: CDR1 KGHSH, CDR2 LQKENI. The CDR3 runs to 13 residues. V was pared by 6 bases and J by 1 base, with 9 bases between. In DNA, the CDR3 is TGTGCCAGCTCGCGACAGGAGAACACTGAAGCTTTCCTT. Encoded protein: CASSRQENTEAFL.

This chain connects TRBV20-1 to TRBJ1-1, with 7 bases matching TRBD1. The CDR3 sequence is 14 residues long. Unmatched junction bases numbered 5, after V lost 0 bases and J lost 4 bases. Looked up from germline, CDR1 is DFQATT and CDR2 is SNEGSKA (reference sequence). The CDR3 region is CSARDRRGRTEAFF. CDR3 nucleotide sequence: TGCAGTGCTAGAGATAGAAGGGGGCGCACTGAAGCTTTCTTT.

V usage is TRBV3-1 and J usage is TRBJ1-6; TRBD1 agrees at 8 bases. V trimming: 0 bases; J trimming: 7 bases; junction bases outside the gene matches: 2. Germline V CDR1 and CDR2: LGHDT, YNNKEL (reference sequence). The CDR3 is 15 residues long. The CDR3 nucleotides read TGTGCCAGCAGCCAAGAAGGACAGGGAAATTCACCCCTCCACTTT. Its protein is CASSQEGQGNSPLHF. The variable domain in full, with the rest retrieved from reference TRBV3-1 and TRBJ1-6, is DTAVSQTPKYLVTQMGNDKSIKCEQNLGHDTMYWYKQDSKKFLKIMFSYNNKELIINETVPNRFSPKSPDKAHLNLHINSLELGDSAVYFCASSQEGQGNSPLHFGNGTRLTVT.

This clonotype was recorded at least ten times. The V and J genes are TRBV9 and TRBJ2-1; TRBD1 aligns across 8 bases. Germline CDR1 reads SGDLS; CDR2 reads YYNGEE. Germline trimming cut 3 bases from V and 7 bases from J; bases unmatched to any gene: 6. This CDR3 has 14 residues. This CDR3 is CASSAWTGRNEQFF. The CDR3 DNA follows: TGTGCCAGCAGCGCGTGGACAGGGAGGAATGAGCAGTTCTTC.

The chain employs TRBV12-3 or TRBV12-4 and TRBJ2-1, with 14 bases lining up with TRBD2. The J segment lost 0 bases and the V segment lost 3 bases, leaving 10 bases of the junction unmatched. CDR3 length: 20 residues. CDR3 in DNA: TGTGCCAGCAGTTTGACTAGCGGGGGGGCCCTTTTTAGCTCCTACAATGAGCAGTTCTTC. Encoded protein: CASSLTSGGALFSSYNEQFF.